Shown below are 10 T cell receptor beta chains from a single sample sequenced in a study of cytomegalovirus exposure and HLA in healthy donors. Primers for the PCR totalled 60 Vbeta and 13 Jbeta. Repertoires were generated with immunoSEQ multiplex PCR, while TCRdb's copy carries only in-frame clones and drops some. The sample holds over 130,000 clones, roughly 78% seen once. The sample taken for sequencing was PBMCs. Receptors originate from a man aged 50 to 60 in good health and CMV-seropositive.

The rearrangement uses TRBV10-3 and TRBJ1-2, with 7 bases matching TRBD1. The CDR3 is 13 residues long. V was pared by 4 bases and J by 3 bases, with 2 bases of the junction left unmatched. Looked up from germline, CDR1 is ENHRY and CDR2 is SYGVKD. CDR3 nucleotides: TGTGCCATCAGTGCAGGGACAGACTATGGCTACACCTTC. As protein: CAISAGTDYGYTF.

This chain connects TRBV2 to TRBJ2-5; D is ambiguous. The CDR3 covers 10 residues. CDR1 and CDR2 (germline): SNHLY, FYNNEI. V was trimmed by 0 bases and J by 11 bases, leaving 4 bases between them. The CDR3 nucleotides read TGTGCCAGCAGTGAAGCCCGGCAGTACTTC. Its translation: CASSEARQYF.

V and J are TRBV6-1 and TRBJ1-1; D is perhaps TRBD1 (5 bases). V lost 3 bases to trimming and J lost 4 bases, with 9 bases between them. The CDR3 runs to 13 residues. Germline V gives CDR1 MNHNS, CDR2 SASEGT. The CDR3 DNA reads TGTGCCAGCAGTGACAGGGCGCGCACTGAAGCTTTCTTT. Residues: CASSDRARTEAFF.

The rearrangement uses TRBV6-1 and TRBJ2-1; no reliable D call. V dropped 1 base and J dropped 6 bases, with 10 bases sitting between them. The CDR3 sequence is 14 residues long. The V gene's germline CDR1 is MNHNS and CDR2 SASEGT. This CDR3 reads CASSEVSVTNEQFF. CDR3 nucleotide sequence: TGTGCCAGCAGTGAAGTTTCAGTTACCAATGAGCAGTTCTTC.

The rearrangement links TRBV10-1 to TRBJ2-5; 7 nucleotides line up with TRBD1. The germline V gene has CDR1 WNHNN and CDR2 SYGVQD (reference sequence). V lost 3 bases and J lost 4; bases outside the gene matches: 5. This CDR3 comprises 14 residues. In nucleotides, the CDR3 is TGCGCCAGCAGTGATCGGCAGGGGGTAGAGACCCAGTACTTC. Its translation is CASSDRQGVETQYF.

The table lists this clone with a few counts. The rearrangement links TRBV6-1 to TRBJ2-5; 7 nucleotides agree with TRBD1. Germline-derived CDR1 and CDR2 are MNHNS and SASEGT. CDR3 size: 14 residues. Losses at the gene ends were 6 bases for V and 3 bases for J; bases not matched to a gene: 7. The DNA for the CDR3 is TGTGCCAGCAGAGCCTGGGACAGAAAAGAGACCCAGTACTTC. Translating gives CASRAWDRKETQYF.

J is TRBJ2-1 and V is TRBV7-2; weak D call: TRBD2 (5 bases). The CDR3 covers 15 residues. The germline V gene encodes CDR1 SGHTA and CDR2 FQGNSA. V was cut by 3 bases and J by 0 bases, with 9 bases left in between. Here the CDR3 DNA reads TGTGCCAGCAGCTTGCTGGGGAGCTCCTACAATGAGCAGTTCTTC. It yields the protein CASSLLGSSYNEQFF.

The J gene is TRBJ2-7, the V gene TRBV10-2, with 7 bases fitting TRBD2. The J segment lost 4 bases and the V segment lost 3 bases, leaving 3 bases of the junction unmatched. Germline CDR1 is WSHSY and CDR2 is SAAADI. This CDR3 comprises 13 residues. The CDR3 region is CASSDGGGYEQYF. The CDR3 coding sequence is TGCGCCAGCAGTGATGGGGGAGGGTACGAGCAGTACTTC.

This chain joins TRBV7-3 and TRBJ2-1; TRBD2 matches at 10 bases. In germline, CDR1 is SGHTA, CDR2 FQGTGA. CDR3 size: 16 residues. Trimming took 1 base from V and 7 from J; bases not matched to a gene: 7. CDR3 sequence reads: CASSLKGGAGGNEQFF. CDR3 in DNA: TGTGCCAGCAGCTTAAAGGGGGGAGCGGGGGGGAATGAGCAGTTCTTC.

The CDR3 here is CASSGDRDYGYTF. The CDR3 region has the DNA TGTGCCAGCAGCGGCGACCGGGACTATGGCTACACCTTC. This rearrangement joins TRBV2 to TRBJ1-2; D call uncertain. Trimming removed 6 bases from V and 3 bases from J, with 11 bases in between. CDR3 length: 13 residues. Germline CDR1 is SNHLY and CDR2 is FYNNEI.